Each of the 21 T cell receptor beta chains below was sequenced from the same sample in a study of radiotherapy plus CTLA-4 blockade in lung cancer. Only in-frame clones appear in the TCRdb table, and some are missing; sequencing was by immunoSEQ multiplex PCR. The repertoire consists of 20,000 or so clones, with about 83% occurring once and the leading ten covering around 22%. The material sequenced was peripheral blood, taken from a patient treated with radiotherapy plus ipilimumab. Source of these receptors: a human donor with non-small cell lung cancer whose response to radiotherapy plus ipilimumab could not be evaluated.

This clone was counted between two and nine times. The genes are TRBV6-6 and TRBJ1-4, with D tentatively TRBD1 (5 bases). Trimming pared 5 bases from V and 7 bases from J, leaving 17 bases between. The germline gives CDR1 MNHNY, CDR2 SVGAGI (reference sequence). The CDR3 is 15 residues long. The CDR3 DNA follows: TGTGCCAGCAGTCCTATGAAGGGGCGGAGTGAAAAACTGTTTTTT. Its protein is CASSPMKGRSEKLFF.

The rearrangement uses TRBV9 and TRBJ2-1; 9 nucleotides align to TRBD2. CDR1 is SGDLS, CDR2 YYNGEE, per germline. This CDR3 is built from 14 residues. Losses at the gene ends were 0 bases for V and 9 bases for J; bases not matched to a gene: 4. CDR3 region: CASSVGGGRVEQFF. In DNA form, the CDR3 reads TGTGCCAGCAGCGTAGGAGGCGGGAGGGTTGAGCAGTTCTTC. The complete variable domain, with remaining parts taken from reference TRBV9 and TRBJ2-1, reads DSGVTQTPKHLITATGQRVTLRCSPRSGDLSVYWYQQSLDQGLQFLIQYYNGEERAKGNILERFSAQQFPDLHSELNLSSLELGDSALYFCASSVGGGRVEQFFGPGTRLTVL.

This chain joins TRBV19 and TRBJ2-5; 10 bases map to TRBD1. The CDR3 has 16 amino acids. V shed 5 bases, J shed 4 bases, and the junction held 10 bases outside the gene matches. Germline lookup yields CDR1 LNHDA and CDR2 SQIVND (reference sequence). The CDR3 is CASSPNDRGLRETQYF. The CDR3 DNA follows: TGTGCCAGTAGTCCCAATGACAGGGGGCTTCGAGAGACCCAGTACTTC.

The chain has TRBV5-1 and TRBJ2-3; D is perhaps TRBD2 (7 bases). The CDR3 is 16 residues long. The V end lost 0 bases, the J end lost 3 bases, and 14 bases lay between the germline ends. The germline gives CDR1 SGHRS, CDR2 YFSETQ. CDR3 in amino acids: CASSLVTGRATDTQYF. The CDR3 coding sequence is TGCGCCAGCAGCTTGGTTACAGGGAGGGCGACAGATACGCAGTATTTT.

CDR3 nucleotides: TGTGCCAGTAGTCGCAGACTAGCGGGAGAATTGACAGGATCCGGGGAGCTGTTTTTT. Encoded protein: CASSRRLAGELTGSGELFF. The genes are TRBV19 and TRBJ2-2, with 12 positions matching TRBD2. Germline loops: CDR1 LNHDA, CDR2 SQIVND (reference sequence). This CDR3 contains 19 residues. V dropped 5 bases and J dropped 6; count of bases not matched to a gene: 16.

V is TRBV7-7 and J is TRBJ2-7; TRBD2 is a possible D gene (7 bases). CDR1 is SSHAT, CDR2 FNYEAQ, per germline (reference sequence). Trimming removed 11 bases at V and 0 bases at J, with 23 bases between. CDR3 length equals 16 residues. CDR3 sequence (DNA): TGTGCCGTGGGAGGGCCGGGGGGCTCCCCCTCCTACGAGCAGTACTTC. Its translation is CAVGGPGGSPSYEQYF.

V and J are TRBV19 and TRBJ2-7; TRBD1 agrees at 9 bases. Trimming took 8 bases from V and 6 from J; bases not matched to a gene: 8. Looked up from germline, CDR1 is LNHDA and CDR2 is SQIVND (reference sequence). There are 13 residues in the CDR3. CDR3 residues: CASSGQGISEQYF. The CDR3 nucleotides are TGTGCCAGTTCTGGACAGGGGATAAGCGAGCAGTACTTC.

The genes are TRBV7-2 and TRBJ2-2; 8 nucleotides line up with TRBD1. Germline V gives CDR1 SGHTA, CDR2 FQGNSA. The CDR3 is 15 amino acids. Losses at the gene ends were 4 bases for V and 4 bases for J; bases not matched to a gene: 5. CDR3: CASSSSQGATGELFF. The CDR3 nucleotides are TGTGCCAGCAGCTCAAGCCAGGGGGCCACCGGGGAGCTGTTTTTT.

The chain combines TRBV2 with TRBJ2-3, with 10 bases identical to TRBD2. Germline CDR1 SNHLY, CDR2 FYNNEI. This CDR3 has 16 amino acids. The V segment lost 5 bases and the J segment 4 bases; nucleotides outside the gene matches: 9. CDR3 DNA sequence: TGTGCCAGCAGTAAAAGGGCTAGCGGGAGCGCAGATACGCAGTATTTT. This sequence encodes CASSKRASGSADTQYF.

This clone was observed a handful of times. The rearrangement links TRBV2 to TRBJ1-1; no clear D gene. The CDR3 runs 12 residues. The germline CDR1 and CDR2 sequences are SNHLY and FYNNEI. V was cut by 7 bases and J by 12 bases, with 18 bases left in between. This CDR3 reads CASNEEAASPFF. The CDR3 region has the DNA TGTGCCAGCAACGAGGAGGCCGCCTCCCCTTTCTTT.

This chain links TRBV6-1 with TRBJ2-5; no clear D. Trimming took 5 bases from V and 5 from J, leaving 9 bases between them. CDR3 size: 12 residues. Germline CDR1 reads MNHNS; CDR2 reads SASEGT. The CDR3 loop is CASSLPGETQYF. The CDR3 DNA follows: TGTGCCAGCAGTCTACCCGGTGAGACCCAGTACTTC.

The chain combines TRBV27 with TRBJ2-3, with 10 nucleotides matching TRBD2. Germline V gene sequence: CDR1 MNHEY, CDR2 SMNVEV (reference sequence). The CDR3 has 17 residues. Trimming took 2 bases from V and 1 from J; bases not matched to a gene: 6. CDR3 sequence reads: CASSLSSGGSGTDTQYF. In DNA form, the CDR3 reads TGTGCCAGCAGTTTAAGTAGCGGGGGGTCTGGCACAGATACGCAGTATTTT.

In this sample, this clone turned up a few times. This chain uses TRBV11-3 with TRBJ2-1; D might be TRBD2 (7 bases). V was shortened by 5 bases and J by 4 bases, with 12 bases between the two germline ends. This CDR3 is built from 14 residues. Germline V gene lookup returns CDR1 SGHNT and CDR2 YENEEA. The CDR3 sequence: CASSQEGGYNEQFF. The CDR3 DNA reads as TGTGCCAGCAGCCAGGAGGGGGGGTACAATGAGCAGTTCTTC. Looking up the rest from reference TRBV11-3 and TRBJ2-1 gives the full variable domain: EAGVVQSPRYKIIEKKQPVAFWCNPISGHNTLYWYLQNLGQGPELLIRYENEEAVDDSQLPKDRFSAERLKGVDSTLKIQPAELGDSAVYLCASSQEGGYNEQFFGPGTRLTVL.

This chain connects TRBV7-9 to TRBJ1-1; D uncertain. The CDR3 has 14 amino acids. The V end lost 4 bases, the J end lost 5 bases, and 14 bases lay between the germline ends. Looked up from germline, CDR1 is SEHNR and CDR2 is FQNEAQ (reference sequence). CDR3 sequence (DNA): TGTGCCAGCAGCTCCCGGAGCGGCAGGACTGAAGCTTTCTTT. Protein sequence: CASSSRSGRTEAFF.

V is TRBV5-5 and J is TRBJ2-7, with a possible D match to TRBD1 (6 bases). This CDR3 contains 14 residues. Looked up from germline, CDR1 is SGHKS and CDR2 is YYEKEE (reference sequence). Trimming cost V 6 bases and J 2 bases, with 15 bases left between them. CDR3: CASIKQGSAYEQYF. In DNA form, the CDR3 reads TGTGCCAGCATCAAACAGGGATCCGCCTACGAGCAGTACTTC.

For the CDR3, the DNA is TGTGCCAGCAGCGGAGAACAGGGGAAGGAGCCCCAGCATTTT. It translates to CASSGEQGKEPQHF. This chain connects TRBV7-9 to TRBJ1-5; TRBD1 agrees at 7 bases. The germline CDR1 and CDR2 sequences are SEHNR and FQNEAQ (reference sequence). The V gene end was trimmed by 5 bases and the J gene end by 8 bases; junction bases not matched to a gene: 9. There are 14 residues in the CDR3. The variable domain in full, completed from reference TRBV7-9 and TRBJ1-5, reads DTGVSQNPRHKITKRGQNVTFRCDPISEHNRLYWYRQTLGQGPEFLTYFQNEAQLEKSRLLSDRFSAERPKGSFSTLEIQRTEQGDSAMYLCASSGEQGKEPQHFGDGTRLSIL.

The chain has TRBV7-3 and TRBJ2-2; 8 bases map to TRBD1. V lost 3 bases, J lost 3 bases, and 9 bases stayed unmatched. Per the germline V gene, CDR1 is SGHTA and CDR2 is FQGTGA. There are 17 residues in the CDR3. The CDR3 is CASSLLAMDRDTGELFF. In DNA, the CDR3 is TGTGCCAGCAGCTTGTTAGCTATGGACAGGGACACCGGGGAGCTGTTTTTT.

The chain links TRBV4-1 to TRBJ2-7; D is perhaps TRBD1 (7 bases). The ends were cut back, 4 bases at V and 7 bases at J, with 14 bases in the middle. Germline V lookup: CDR1 MGHRA, CDR2 YSYEKL. This CDR3 region has 13 residues. The CDR3 DNA reads TGCGCCAGCAGCCCGGAGGGGGCTAGGGAGCAGTACTTC. This gives the protein CASSPEGAREQYF.

In this sample, this clone turned up a few times. V usage is TRBV5-1 and J usage is TRBJ2-7, with 8 bases lining up with TRBD1. Germline loops: CDR1 SGHRS, CDR2 YFSETQ. The CDR3 covers 13 residues. After removal of 6 bases from V and 3 bases from J, the junction contained 5 bases not matched to a gene. This CDR3 reads CASKRTGSYEQYF. The DNA of the CDR3 is TGCGCCAGCAAAAGGACAGGGAGCTACGAGCAGTACTTC. The variable domain in full, with the rest retrieved from reference TRBV5-1 and TRBJ2-7, is KAGVTQTPRYLIKTRGQQVTLSCSPISGHRSVSWYQQTPGQGLQFLFEYFSETQRNKGNFPGRFSGRQFSNSRSEMNVSTLELGDSALYLCASKRTGSYEQYFGPGTRLTVT.

The chain combines TRBV18 with TRBJ2-7; D not resolved. The CDR3 is 14 residues long. The V and J ends lost 1 base and 5 bases respectively, with 12 bases between them. Germline V lookup: CDR1 KGHSH, CDR2 LQKENI. Written as DNA, the CDR3 is TGTGCCAGCTCACCACTCCTCCCCCCGGACGAGCAGTACTTC. Protein: CASSPLLPPDEQYF.

V is TRBV28 and J is TRBJ1-5; TRBD1 agrees at 9 bases. Looked up from germline, CDR1 is MDHEN and CDR2 is SYDVKM. The length of the CDR3 is 14 residues. V gave up 5 bases and J gave up 8 bases; unmatched junction bases: 7. CDR3 amino acids: CASSARTGAEPQHF. As DNA, the CDR3 is TGTGCCAGCAGTGCCCGGACAGGGGCTGAGCCCCAGCATTTT.